Listed below are T cell receptor beta chains from one sample, sequenced in a study of blood T cell repertoires in COVID-19. Generated by immunoSEQ multiplex PCR, the TCRdb table keeps only in-frame clones and is missing some. The sample records approximately 78,000 clones, roughly 86% being singletons. Sequencing used peripheral blood. These receptors were collected from a man aged 45-65 years with acute or convalescent COVID-19. Each CDR3 is given with its conserved first and last residue. A D gene is named only where the DNA matches it firmly. Where a row states a size, it is once, few, many or the class of an expanded clone; other rows omit it.

v_gene,j_gene,d_gene,abundance,CDR3nt,CDR3aa
TRBV5-6,TRBJ2-3,.,.,TGTGCCAGCAGCTTGGCGCAGTCTGATACGCAGTATTTT,CASSLAQSDTQYF
TRBV28,TRBJ1-4,.,.,TGTGCCAGCAGTTTATTGCACAGCGAAAAACTGTTTTTT,CASSLLHSEKLFF
TRBV7-6,TRBJ1-1,.,few,TGTGCCAGCAGCCCTAGACAGCACACTGAAGCTTTCTTT,CASSPRQHTEAFF
TRBV29-1,TRBJ2-2,.,.,TGCAGCGCAAGAAGAGACAGAAACACCGGGGAGCTGTTTTTT,CSARRDRNTGELFF
TRBV6-5,TRBJ2-1,.,.,TGTGCCAGCTGGCAGTACAATGAGCAGTTCTTC,CASWQYNEQFF
TRBV5-1,TRBJ2-3,.,.,TGCGCCAGCAGCTTCGGGGGGCCCACAGATACGCAGTATTTT,CASSFGGPTDTQYF
TRBV27,TRBJ2-7,.,.,TGTGCCAGCAGTTTATCGTCGGGCTACGAGCAGTACTTC,CASSLSSGYEQYF
TRBV15,TRBJ2-5,TRBD2,.,TGTGCCACCAGCACAACTAGCGGGGGGCGAGAGACCCAGTACTTC,CATSTTSGGRETQYF
TRBV30,TRBJ1-2,.,once,TGTGCCTGGAGGGGGGCATTCCAGAGCTACACCTTC,CAWRGAFQSYTF
TRBV5-6,TRBJ2-4,.,.,TGTGCCAGCAGCTTGCATGACAGGAACATTCAGTACTTC,CASSLHDRNIQYF
TRBV7-9,TRBJ2-7,TRBD2,.,TGTGCCAGCAGCTTTGGTCGACTAGCGGGGATATACGAGCAGTACTTC,CASSFGRLAGIYEQYF
TRBV7-9,TRBJ1-6,.,.,TGTGCCAGCAGCGACAGGAATTCACCCCTCCACTTT,CASSDRNSPLHF
TRBV10-3,TRBJ2-3,TRBD1,.,TGTGCCATCAGTGAGTCGACAGGGGGACGCACAGATACGCAGTATTTT,CAISESTGGRTDTQYF
TRBV7-6,TRBJ1-1,.,.,TGTGCCAGCAGCTTAAACGACATGAACACTGAAGCTTTCTTT,CASSLNDMNTEAFF
TRBV18,TRBJ2-5,TRBD2,once,TGTGCCAGCTCACCACCTAGCGGGGGACCCCAAGAGACCCAGTACTTC,CASSPPSGGPQETQYF
TRBV5-1,TRBJ2-3,.,.,TGCGCCAGCAGCTTTGGAAGGAAAGGGGCGACAGATACGCAGTATTTT,CASSFGRKGATDTQYF
TRBV9,TRBJ2-3,TRBD2,.,TGTGCCAGCAGCGTAGCCAGCGGGGGTCTACCAGGTACGCAGTATTTT,CASSVASGGLPGTQYF